Below, 15 T cell receptor beta chains from the same sample are listed, as sequenced in a study of regulatory T cells in long-lasting Graves disease. Time point of the sample: newly diagnosed GD, antithyroid drugs for less than 3 months. Construction of the TCR library relied on RNA isolated from PBMCs. Building of the TCR beta libraries involved iRepertoire HTBI primers and Arm-PCR of CDR3 regions. MiXCR, applied by TCRdb to the multiplex PCR reads, yields one record per CDR3 protein. Here the sample spans around 420,000 distinct CDR3 sequences, 15% to 18% being singletons. This specimen consisted of peripheral blood mononuclear cells (PBMCs), obtained at new diagnosis, from a patient treated with antithyroid drugs. Receptors originate from a female donor with Graves disease.

Notes on this clonotype: The junction departs from the called germline gene at one end, perhaps through a read error. This CDR3 reads CASSYTDNSGYTF. The CDR3 nucleotides are TGTGCCAGCAGTTACACAGACAACTCTGGCTACACCTTC. V usage is TRBV6-5 and J usage is TRBJ1-2; no clear D. From germline, CDR1 is MNHEY and CDR2 SVGAGI. This CDR3 comprises 13 residues.

CDR3 in DNA: TGTGCCAGCAGGCCTTTCACTGAAGACGGCCGGGGAGAGTACTTC. Amino acid sequence: CASRPFTEDGRGEYF. This chain uses TRBV27 with TRBJ2-7; D is perhaps TRBD2 (5 bases). Germline lookup yields CDR1 MNHEY and CDR2 SMNVEV (reference sequence). V lost 6 bases to trimming and J lost 11 bases, with 26 bases between them. This CDR3 spans 15 amino acids.

The sample holds many counts of this clonotype. The chain combines TRBV28 with TRBJ2-7; 8 nucleotides line up with TRBD1. The CDR3 runs to 13 residues. Germline lookup yields CDR1 MDHEN and CDR2 SYDVKM. Trimming removed 5 bases from V and 1 base from J; junction bases left unmatched: 1. The CDR3 region has the DNA TGTGCCAGCAGTAACAGGGGGTCCTACGAGCAGTACTTC. This encodes CASSNRGSYEQYF. The whole variable domain, remainder taken from reference TRBV28 and TRBJ2-7, is DVKVTQSSRYLVKRTGEKVFLECVQDMDHENMFWYRQDPGLGLRLIYFSYDVKMKEKGDIPEGYSVSREKKERFSLILESASTNQTSMYLCASSNRGSYEQYFGPGTRLTVT.

This clonotype was detected a few times. The gene calls are TRBV20-1 and TRBJ2-3, with D possibly being TRBD2 (5 bases). CDR3 length: 13 amino acids. V dropped 4 bases and J dropped 8 bases, with 16 bases sitting between them. Per the germline V gene, CDR1 is DFQATT and CDR2 is SNEGSKA (reference sequence). Here the CDR3 DNA reads TGCAGTGCTACGCCCCTCGCGGGTGGTACGCAGTATTTT. Translating it yields CSATPLAGGTQYF.

This clonotype was recorded at least ten times. CDR3 bases: TGCAGTGCTAGACCGGTCCAGGGAAGGGGTCGAGATACGCAGTATTTT. It translates to CSARPVQGRGRDTQYF. The chain carries TRBV20-1 and TRBJ2-3; D is possibly TRBD1 (5 bases). CDR1 and CDR2 (germline): DFQATT, SNEGSKA (reference sequence). The CDR3 has 16 amino acids. Trimming left V 2 bases short and J 5 bases short, with 20 bases between.

This clonotype was seen repeatedly, ten times or more. This chain uses TRBV30 with TRBJ2-1, with TRBD2 identical over 14 bases. This CDR3 has 14 residues. Germline CDR1 reads GTSNPN; CDR2 reads SVGIG (reference sequence). Unmatched junction bases numbered 1, after V lost 1 base and J lost 8 bases. CDR3: CAWSGLAGGDEQFF. CDR3 nucleotides: TGTGCCTGGAGTGGACTAGCGGGAGGGGATGAGCAGTTCTTC.

This clonotype was seen ten or more times. V usage is TRBV2 and J usage is TRBJ1-2; 7 bases align to TRBD1. V shed 3 bases and J 6 bases; nucleotides not matched to a gene: 10. Germline-derived CDR1 and CDR2 are SNHLY and FYNNEI. CDR3 size: 15 residues. The DNA for the CDR3 is TGTGCCAGCAGTGAGCACCGGACAGGTGATAATGGCTACACCTTC. The encoded protein is CASSEHRTGDNGYTF.

Regarding this clonotype: At one end the junction does not follow the germline gene, possibly because of a read error. This sequence joins TRBV7-2 and TRBJ2-3; TRBD1 matches 10 bases. In germline, CDR1 is SGHTA, CDR2 FQGNSA. The CDR3 has 16 amino acids. CDR3 residues: CASSLADRGLTDTQYF. The CDR3 nucleotides are TGTGCCAGCAGTTTAGCCGACAGGGGGCTCACAGATACGCAGTATTTT.

The CDR3 loop is CASSFRGAGQPQHF. CDR3 DNA: TGTGCCAGCAGTTTCCGGGGGGCAGGGCAGCCCCAGCATTTT. The chain recombines TRBV12-3 or TRBV12-4 with TRBJ1-5; TRBD1 is a possible D gene (6 bases). The CDR3 has 14 residues. Trimming cost V 3 bases and J 7 bases, with 13 bases left between them.

This clonotype was counted ten times or more. This chain connects TRBV27 to TRBJ1-2, with 7 bases lining up with TRBD1. V lost 8 bases to trimming and J lost 4 bases; unmatched junction nucleotides: 7. Germline CDR1 and CDR2: MNHEY and SMNVEV (reference sequence). This CDR3 region has 13 residues. As DNA, the CDR3 is TGTGCCAGCTTCGGCAGGGGGAGCTATGGCTACACCTTC. Amino acids: CASFGRGSYGYTF.

The rearrangement joins TRBV11-2 to TRBJ2-1, with 7 positions matching TRBD2. CDR3 length equals 14 residues. V shed 3 bases and J 5 bases; nucleotides not matched to a gene: 4. Germline V gene data show CDR1 as SGHAT and CDR2 as FQNNGV. The CDR3 here is CASSLGDYHNEQFF. As DNA, the CDR3 is TGTGCCAGCAGCTTGGGGGACTATCACAATGAGCAGTTCTTC.

This clonotype was counted at least ten times. This rearrangement joins TRBV20-1 to TRBJ1-1; no firm D call. Trimming stripped 2 bases from V and 0 bases from J, with 13 bases between. The CDR3 has 15 residues. Germline V gene sequence: CDR1 DFQATT, CDR2 SNEGSKA (reference sequence). This chain's CDR3 is CSARKETVMNTEAFF. The CDR3 DNA follows: TGCAGTGCTAGAAAAGAAACGGTCATGAACACTGAAGCTTTCTTT.

This clonotype was detected ten times or more. The chain has TRBV7-9 and TRBJ2-3; the D gene could be TRBD1 or TRBD2 (6 bases each). Trimming stripped 10 bases from V and 5 bases from J, with 16 bases between. Germline V gene sequence: CDR1 SEHNR, CDR2 FQNEAQ (reference sequence). The CDR3 length is 13 residues. The CDR3 DNA is TGTGCCACCCGTCCGGGGGCAGGAGATACGCAGTATTTT. Amino acid sequence: CATRPGAGDTQYF.

This clonotype was found many times. The chain links TRBV19 to TRBJ2-7; maybe TRBD2 (5 bases). The CDR3 has 15 amino acids. Germline assignment: CDR1 LNHDA and CDR2 SQIVND (reference sequence). Trimming left V 6 bases short and J 0 bases short, with 15 bases between. In DNA, the CDR3 is TGTGCCAGTAGCGAGGACGGACTCTCCTCCTACGAGCAGTACTTC. Translated: CASSEDGLSSYEQYF.

This clonotype was seen repeatedly, ten times or more. The chain is built from TRBV5-1 and TRBJ1-1; 7 positions agree with TRBD1. Germline CDR1 SGHRS, CDR2 YFSETQ. V lost 9 bases and J lost 1; bases outside the gene matches: 6. The CDR3 sequence is 13 residues long. The CDR3 loop reads CATSGQPNTEAFF. CDR3 in DNA: TGCGCCACCTCGGGACAGCCGAACACTGAAGCTTTCTTT.